This T cell receptor beta chain was sequenced for a study of early T cells in non-severe SARS-CoV-2 infection. This clonotype came up a few times. Germline CDR1 reads DFQATT; CDR2 reads SNEGSKA (reference sequence). The V gene lost 0 bases and the J gene lost 7 bases, with 13 bases spanning the gap. The CDR3 spans 13 residues. MiXCR, applied by TCRdb to the 5' RACE reads, yields one record per CDR3 protein. The data show about 98,000 distinct CDR3 sequences, with approximately 14% seen just once and approximately 6% held by the top ten. This TCR was sampled from an adult who was a healthcare worker with PCR-confirmed SARS-CoV-2 infection or an uninfected control (not recorded which). The sequencing input was whole blood. The gene calls are TRBV20-1 and TRBJ2-7; either TRBD1 or TRBD2 may fit D (5 bases each). CDR3 nucleotides: TGCAGTGCTAGAGATTCGGGGCTCTGGGAGCAGTACTTC. Encoded protein: CSARDSGLWEQYF.